This TCR beta chain was captured in a study of shared clonotypes between healthy human individuals. Whole-study results and caveats: Sorted-subset sequencing was shown by rarefaction to be incomplete despite large depth. Blood was the only sampled material, and tissue repertoires likely differ.

Only in-frame clones appear in the TCRdb table, and some are missing; sequencing was by immunoSEQ multiplex PCR. The table includes a few million clones, around 90% detected once. Note on this clone: The antigen remains unidentified.

Adult Caucasians living in Nashville, Tennessee made up all of the donors. The V gene's germline CDR1 is SGHVS and CDR2 FQNEAQ. The V segment lost 7 bases and the J segment 6 bases; nucleotides outside the gene matches: 19. The CDR3 is made up of 18 amino acids. This TCR came from a man in his late teens or twenties in good health. V usage is TRBV7-8 and J usage is TRBJ2-5; TRBD2 aligns across 11 bases. The source material was naive CD4+ T cells sorted from blood. Documented subset: CD45RA+ positively selected. CDR3 nucleotides: TGTGCCAGCACTCCCATAACGGGTAGCGGGGGGGTAGGAAAGACCCAGTACTTC. Translation: CASTPITGSGGVGKTQYF.